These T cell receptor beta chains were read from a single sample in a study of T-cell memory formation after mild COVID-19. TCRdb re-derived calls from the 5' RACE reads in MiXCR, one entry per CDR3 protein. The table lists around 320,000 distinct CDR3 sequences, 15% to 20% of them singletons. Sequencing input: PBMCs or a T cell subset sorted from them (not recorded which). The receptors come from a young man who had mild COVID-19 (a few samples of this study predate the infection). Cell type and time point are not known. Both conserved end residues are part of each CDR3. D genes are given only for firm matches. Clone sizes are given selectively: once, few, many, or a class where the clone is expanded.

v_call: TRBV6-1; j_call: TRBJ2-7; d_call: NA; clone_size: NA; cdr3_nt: TGTGCCAGCCGTGGAGTCTACGAGCAGTACTTC; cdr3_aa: CASRGVYEQYF
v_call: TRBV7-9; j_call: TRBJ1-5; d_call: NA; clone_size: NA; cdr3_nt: TGTGCCAGCAGCCGGTCCCCGGACCCGGGGCAGCCCCAGCATTTT; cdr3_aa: CASSRSPDPGQPQHF
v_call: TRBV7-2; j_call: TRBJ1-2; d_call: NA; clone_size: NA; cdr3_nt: TGTGCCAGCAGCTTAGCCTCAAATCAGGGTTATTATGGCTACACCTTC; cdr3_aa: CASSLASNQGYYGYTF
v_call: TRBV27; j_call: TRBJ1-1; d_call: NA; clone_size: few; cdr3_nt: TGTGCCAGCATTTCGGGAGGGGGATACACTGAAGCTTTCTTT; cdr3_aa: CASISGGGYTEAFF
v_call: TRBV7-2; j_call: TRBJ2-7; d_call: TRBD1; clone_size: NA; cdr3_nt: TGTGCCAGCAGCCTCTTTGAGACAGGGGGCTACGAGCAGTACTTC; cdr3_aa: CASSLFETGGYEQYF
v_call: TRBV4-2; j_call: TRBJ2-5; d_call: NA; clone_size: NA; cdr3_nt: TGTGCCAGCAGCCAAGGTGGGTTGGAGGCAGAGACCCAGTACTTC; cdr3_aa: CASSQGGLEAETQYF
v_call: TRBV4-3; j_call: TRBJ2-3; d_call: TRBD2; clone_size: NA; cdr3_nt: TGCGCCAGCAGCCAAGTCTGGTCTAGCGGGGGGTCGAGCACAGATACGCAGTATTTT; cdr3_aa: CASSQVWSSGGSSTDTQYF
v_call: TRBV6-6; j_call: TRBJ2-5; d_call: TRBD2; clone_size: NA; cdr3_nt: TGTGCCAGCTGTGCTAGCGGGGGCCAAGAGACCCAGTACTTC; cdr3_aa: CASCASGGQETQYF
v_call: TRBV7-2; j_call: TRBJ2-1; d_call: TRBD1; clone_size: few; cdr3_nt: TGTGCCAGCAGCTTAGGGACAGGTCCTGAGCGGCGGTTCTTC; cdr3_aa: CASSLGTGPERRFF
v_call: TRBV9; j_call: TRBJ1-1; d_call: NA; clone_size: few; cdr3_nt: TGTGCCAGCAGCGCAGGAGGGGGGATCACTGAAGCTTTCTTT; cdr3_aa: CASSAGGGITEAFF
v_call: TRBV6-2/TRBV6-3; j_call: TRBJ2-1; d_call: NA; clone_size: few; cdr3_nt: TGTGCCAGCAGTTACTTCAGTTACAATGAGCAGTTCTTC; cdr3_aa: CASSYFSYNEQFF
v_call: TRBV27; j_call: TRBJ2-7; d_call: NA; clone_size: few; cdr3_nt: TGTGCCAGCAGTTTCAGGGGACGGTACTACGAGCAGTACTTC; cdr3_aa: CASSFRGRYYEQYF
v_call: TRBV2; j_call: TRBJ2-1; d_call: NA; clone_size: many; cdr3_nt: TGTGCCAGCAGTGATTTGCCTGGCCGTAATGAGCAGTTCTTC; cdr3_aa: CASSDLPGRNEQFF
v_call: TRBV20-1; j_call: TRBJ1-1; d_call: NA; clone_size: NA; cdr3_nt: TGCAGTGCTAGCGGCCCCGGCGGAGGGGACACTGAAGCTTTCTTT; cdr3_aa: CSASGPGGGDTEAFF
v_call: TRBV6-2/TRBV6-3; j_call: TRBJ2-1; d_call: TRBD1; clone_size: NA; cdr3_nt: TGTGCCAGCAGGAGGGCAGGGGGAAATGAGCAGTTCTTC; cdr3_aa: CASRRAGGNEQFF
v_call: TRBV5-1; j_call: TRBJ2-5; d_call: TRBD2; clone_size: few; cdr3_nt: TGCGCCAGCAGCTTGGGGGCTAGCGGGTCCCAAGAGACCCAGTACTTC; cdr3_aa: CASSLGASGSQETQYF
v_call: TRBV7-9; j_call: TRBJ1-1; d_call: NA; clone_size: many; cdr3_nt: TGTGCCAGCAGCTTACAGGGACTGAACACTGAAGCTTTCTTT; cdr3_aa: CASSLQGLNTEAFF
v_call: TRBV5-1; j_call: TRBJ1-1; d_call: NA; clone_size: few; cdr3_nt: TGCGCCAGCAGCACGAACGGGGGTGGGACTGAAGCTTTCTTT; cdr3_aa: CASSTNGGGTEAFF
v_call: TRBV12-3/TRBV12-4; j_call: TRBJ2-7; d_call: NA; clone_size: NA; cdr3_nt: TGTGCCAGCACGAGGGGGGGAACCGAGCAGTACTTC; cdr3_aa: CASTRGGTEQYF
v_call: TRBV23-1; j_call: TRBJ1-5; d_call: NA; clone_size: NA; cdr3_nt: TGCGCCAGCTCACAGGGCCATCCCCGGGGCAATCAGCCCCAGCATTTT; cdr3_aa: CASSQGHPRGNQPQHF